These T cell receptor beta chains were read from a single sample in a study of early T cells in non-severe SARS-CoV-2 infection. TCRdb reprocessed the 5' RACE reads with MiXCR, giving one entry per CDR3 protein. This sample has 20,000 to 30,000 distinct CDR3 sequences, with around 5.8% found just once. The sample comprised whole blood. Receptor source: an adult who was a healthcare worker with PCR-confirmed SARS-CoV-2 infection or an uninfected control (not recorded which). Both conserved end residues are part of each CDR3. A D gene is named only where the DNA matches it firmly. The size of a clone is reported for some rows only, either as once, few or many, or as a class for expanded clones.

v_gene	j_gene	abundance	d_gene	CDR3nt	CDR3aa
TRBV5-1	TRBJ1-6	many	TRBD1	TGCGCCAGCAGCTTAAGGGGGCTTGATTCACCCCTCCACTTT	CASSLRGLDSPLHF
TRBV20-1	TRBJ2-5	many	NA	TGCAGTGCTAGGCTTGGCCAAGAGACCCAGTACTTC	CSARLGQETQYF
TRBV28	TRBJ2-7	many	TRBD1	TGTGCCAGCAGCAGGTCGAAACTCGGACAGGGGGCCCTGTTCTTC	CASSRSKLGQGALFF
TRBV27	TRBJ2-6	many	NA	TGTGCCAGCAGGGCTCCGAGCTCTGGGGCCAACGTCCTGACTTTC	CASRAPSSGANVLTF
TRBV3-1	TRBJ2-1	NA	NA	TGTGCCAGCAGCCATCACTACTACAATGAGCAGTTCTTC	CASSHHYYNEQFF
TRBV4-1	TRBJ2-3	many	TRBD2	TGCGCCAGCAGCCAAGACCCGCCGGGACTAGCAGGGACGCAGTATTTT	CASSQDPPGLAGTQYF
TRBV7-6	TRBJ1-1	many	NA	TGTGCCAGCAGCCCGGGCATTAACACTGAAGCTTTCTTT	CASSPGINTEAFF
TRBV5-6	TRBJ2-7	NA	NA	TGTGCCAGCAGCCTCGGGACAATCTACGAGCAGTACTTC	CASSLGTIYEQYF
TRBV28	TRBJ2-6	NA	NA	TGTGCCAGCAGTTTACCAGGGATGCCTGGGGCCAACGTCCTGACTTTC	CASSLPGMPGANVLTF
TRBV7-9	TRBJ2-3	many	NA	TGTGCCAGCAGCGCCATACCGCGTAGCCCAGATACGCAGTATTTT	CASSAIPRSPDTQYF
TRBV29-1	TRBJ2-5	few	NA	TGCAGCCTCCTTGGGGTCCGTGAGACCCAGTACTTC	CSLLGVRETQYF
TRBV6-2/TRBV6-3	TRBJ2-3	many	NA	TGTGCCAGCAGTTACTCGTTGGGGGACACAGATACGCAGTATTTT	CASSYSLGDTDTQYF
TRBV7-9	TRBJ2-3	many	NA	TGTGCCAGCAGCTTAGCGGGGGTCGGAGATACGCAGTATTTT	CASSLAGVGDTQYF
TRBV10-3	TRBJ1-1	NA	NA	TGTGCCATCAGTGATGATGGGCTGAAGAACACTGAAGCTTTCTTT	CAISDDGLKNTEAFF
TRBV10-3	TRBJ2-7	NA	TRBD2	TGTGCCATCGGTGCGGGGGCCTACGAGCAGTACTTC	CAIGAGAYEQYF
TRBV27	TRBJ2-2	many	NA	TGTGCCAGCAGTTACGTTTTAACCGGGGAGCTGTTTTTT	CASSYVLTGELFF
TRBV7-6	TRBJ2-4	many	NA	TGTGCCAGCAGCATAGGGGGGGCCAAACTAGCCAAAAACATTCAGTACTTC	CASSIGGAKLAKNIQYF
TRBV3-1	TRBJ1-1	many	NA	TGTGCCAGCAGCCGCCGGACTCCCCCTGAAGCTTTCTTT	CASSRRTPPEAFF
TRBV5-1	TRBJ2-4	many	TRBD1	TGCGCCAGCAGCTTAGGACAGGGGTATGGGGACATTCAGTACTTC	CASSLGQGYGDIQYF
TRBV12-3/TRBV12-4	TRBJ1-1	few	NA	TGTGCCAGCAGTCTTTCCGGGAGCAACACTGAAGCTTTCTTT	CASSLSGSNTEAFF
TRBV27	TRBJ1-6	many	NA	TGTGCCAGCAGTCCGAGCTCCTATAATTCACCCCTCCACTTT	CASSPSSYNSPLHF
TRBV12-3/TRBV12-4	TRBJ1-6	few	NA	TGTGCCAGCACTTTGATCCTCGGCTCCTATAATTCACCCCTCCACTTT	CASTLILGSYNSPLHF
TRBV11-2	TRBJ2-3	many	NA	TGTGCCAGCAGCCTGGGTATTGTTGGGCCCCGGGTGGATACGCAGTATTTT	CASSLGIVGPRVDTQYF
TRBV18	TRBJ1-4	NA	TRBD1	TGTGCCAGCTCACGGGGGACAGCAGAAAAACTGTTTTTT	CASSRGTAEKLFF
TRBV2	TRBJ1-6	many	NA	TGTGCCAGCAGTGTTGAGGGCGAGGGTTCACCCCTCCACTTT	CASSVEGEGSPLHF
TRBV11-2	TRBJ2-6	NA	TRBD1	TGTGCCAGCAGCTTCCTCGGACAGGCCCCCTCCCGATTAGGGGCCAACGTCCTGACTTTC	CASSFLGQAPSRLGANVLTF
TRBV6-6	TRBJ1-4	many	NA	TGTGCCAGCAGTTACTCGAAAATGAGCGCGATAGTCAGAGGAGAAAAACTGTTTTTT	CASSYSKMSAIVRGEKLFF
TRBV19	TRBJ2-2	few	NA	TGTGCCAGTAGGCCGGGGCGGACCACGAACACCGGGGAGCTGTTTTTT	CASRPGRTTNTGELFF
TRBV10-1	TRBJ2-3	many	NA	TGCGCCGGCGGGGAGAGGGGCCCAGATACGCAGTATTTT	CAGGERGPDTQYF
TRBV20-1	TRBJ1-4	NA	NA	TGCAGTGCTAGTCGCCTTAGTGCGGAAAAACTGTTTTTT	CSASRLSAEKLFF
TRBV28	TRBJ2-7	many	NA	TGTGCCACCTCGGTTTTGAGGCAGGCTTACGAGCAGTACTTC	CATSVLRQAYEQYF
TRBV9	TRBJ1-6	many	NA	TGTGCCAGCAGCGTAGACGCAGGGGATTCACCCCTCCACTTT	CASSVDAGDSPLHF
TRBV29-1	TRBJ1-1	many	NA	TGCAGCGTTCATGGCCCGCTGGGGGCGTGGACTGAAGCTTTCTTT	CSVHGPLGAWTEAFF
TRBV6-6	TRBJ2-1	NA	NA	TGTGCCGCGAGGAACGGGGGGCTAAACCTTAACAATGAGCAGTTCTTC	CAARNGGLNLNNEQFF
TRBV28	TRBJ1-1	many	NA	TGTGCCAGCAGTCCCCCCCAGGAAGGTTTGACTGAAGCTTTCTTT	CASSPPQEGLTEAFF
TRBV28	TRBJ2-1	many	NA	TGTGCCAGCAGTCTCTACCCCAAAATGTCCTACAATGAGCAGTTCTTC	CASSLYPKMSYNEQFF
TRBV15	TRBJ2-7	many	NA	TGTGCCACCAGCAGAGATAAGGGGGGCCACGAGCAGTACTTC	CATSRDKGGHEQYF
TRBV6-6	TRBJ1-1	many	NA	TGTGCCAGCAGTTACCACCGGGGGAGGAACACTGAAGCTTTCTTT	CASSYHRGRNTEAFF
TRBV2	TRBJ2-7	many	NA	TGTGCCAGCAGCGCTGTGGGCTACGAGCAGTACTTC	CASSAVGYEQYF
TRBV5-4	TRBJ2-3	few	TRBD2	TGTGCCAGCAGCTTGGCCAAAGCACGGGGGGTAGATACGCAGTATTTT	CASSLAKARGVDTQYF
TRBV4-1	TRBJ1-2	many	NA	TGCGCCAGCAGCCAACCTTCCCGGGGGACGGCGTATGGCTACACCTTC	CASSQPSRGTAYGYTF